This T cell receptor (beta chain) emerged from a study of shared clonotypes between healthy human individuals. Assay runs were performed at deep level. Genomic DNA per cell subset filled all wells of several immunoSEQ plates. TCRdb's table, derived via immunoSEQ multiplex PCR, lists solely in-frame clones and lacks some. The data show some 2,500,000 clones, about nine tenths seen once. Notes on this clone: Its antigen is undetermined.

CDR1 MNHEY and CDR2 SVGAGI come from the germline V gene. V dropped 5 bases and J dropped 12 bases, with 17 bases sitting between them. This CDR3 comprises 13 residues. General study results and limits: Shared clonotypes across all four donors exceeded non-shared ones in generation probability. There were few donors, and this limited the genetic and exposure-history diversity represented.

The rearrangement uses TRBV6-5 and TRBJ2-1, with D unresolved. The sample comprised naive CD4+ T cells from PBMCs. Noted subset: CD45RA+ positively selected. The clonotype originates from a man aged 18 to 29 in good health. Some clones in this sample may be carry-over from other donors' samples. In DNA form, the CDR3 reads TGTGCCAGCAGTCGCGTCGGCGTTATTAGGCAGTTCTTC. This sequence encodes CASSRVGVIRQFF.